Sequencing of this T cell receptor (beta chain) was carried out in a study of CD8+CD57+ T cells in acquired aplastic anemia. Turning to the study itself: Isolated CD4+ and CD8+ cells, once sorted, yielded DNA averaging roughly 3.2 ug. Whole-study results and caveats: No significant difference in CD8+ Simpson's diversity was found between patients and controls.

The use of genomic DNA as template underpinned the TCR beta VDJ and CDR3 profiling. TCRdb passed the reads through MiXCR, listing each CDR3 protein once. This sample has 400,000 to 500,000 distinct CDR3 sequences, with about two thirds found just once. Germline V gene sequence: CDR1 SGHTA, CDR2 FQGTGA. Both ends counted, the CDR3 spans 15 residues. Note on this clonotype: The antigen is undetermined. The DNA is left out, because the CDR3 cannot be placed on it with certainty; the CDR3 is given as TCRdb lists it.

This TCR was sampled from a human donor in good health, serving as a control. The sequencing input was sorted CD4+, CD8+, or CD8+CD57+ T cells (not recorded which) from PBMCs. The chain joins TRBV7-3 to TRBJ2-3; TRBD1, as called in the table, went unchecked against the DNA. This CDR3 reads CASSFGGGASEAFYF.